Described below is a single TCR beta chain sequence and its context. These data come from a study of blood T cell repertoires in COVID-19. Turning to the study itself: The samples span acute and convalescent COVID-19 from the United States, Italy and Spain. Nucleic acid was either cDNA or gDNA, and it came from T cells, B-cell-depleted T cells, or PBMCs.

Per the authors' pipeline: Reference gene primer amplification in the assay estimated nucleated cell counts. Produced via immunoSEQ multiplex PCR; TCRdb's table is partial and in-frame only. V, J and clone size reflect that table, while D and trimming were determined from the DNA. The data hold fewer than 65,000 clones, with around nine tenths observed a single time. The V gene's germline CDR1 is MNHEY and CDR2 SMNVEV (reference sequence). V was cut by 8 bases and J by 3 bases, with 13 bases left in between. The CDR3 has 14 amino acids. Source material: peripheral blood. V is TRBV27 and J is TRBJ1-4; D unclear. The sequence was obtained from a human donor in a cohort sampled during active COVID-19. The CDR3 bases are TGTGCCAGCCGTCAGATGGGCCCTAATGAAAAACTGTTTTTT. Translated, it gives CASRQMGPNEKLFF.